This TCR beta chain was obtained from a study of breast tumors, draining lymph nodes, adjacent tissues. Trimming cost V 4 bases and J 4 bases, with 13 bases left between them. CDR1 is LGHNA, CDR2 YNFKEQ, per germline. CDR3 length: 14 amino acids. Axillary draining lymph nodes of breast cancer patients supplied the node samples. This clonotype was recorded at least ten times. What it binds is not known. TCRdb called the multiplex PCR reads again in MiXCR, with one record for every CDR3 protein. The sample lists about 140,000 distinct CDR3 sequences, about 30% occurring once. General study results and limits: Tumor TCR diversity was below lymph nodes but above nontumor tissue.

This rearrangement joins TRBV4-2 to TRBJ2-5, with D possibly matching TRBD1 (5 bases). This TCR was sampled from a female donor with breast cancer. Some clones in this sample may be carry-over from other donors' samples. Sequences were obtained from axillary lymph node tissue. CDR3 DNA sequence: TGTGCCAGCAGCCCCGGCGAAGGGGCAGAGACCCAGTACTTC. Translating it yields CASSPGEGAETQYF.